These 20 T cell receptor beta chains share one sample of origin, sequenced in a study of T cell repertoires in cytomegalovirus infection. A single record per CDR3 protein comes from TCRdb applying MiXCR to the reads. The data contain some 700,000 distinct CDR3 sequences, 35% of them singletons. Sequencing was carried out using PBMCs. Every receptor here comes from a human donor in good health (CMV status not recorded). Some clones in this sample may be carry-over from other donors' samples.

The chain couples TRBV3-1 to TRBJ2-2, with TRBD2 as a possible D gene (6 bases). The V end lost 0 bases, the J end lost 2 bases, and 13 bases lay between the germline ends. The CDR3 runs to 17 residues. The germline gives CDR1 LGHDT, CDR2 YNNKEL (reference sequence). CDR3 sequence reads: CASSQDRGTFNTGELFF. CDR3 DNA sequence: TGTGCCAGCAGCCAAGATCGCGGGACTTTTAACACCGGGGAGCTGTTTTTT. Filled out from reference TRBV3-1 and TRBJ2-2, the complete variable domain reads DTAVSQTPKYLVTQMGNDKSIKCEQNLGHDTMYWYKQDSKKFLKIMFSYNNKELIINETVPNRFSPKSPDKAHLNLHINSLELGDSAVYFCASSQDRGTFNTGELFFGEGSRLTVL.

This clonotype was seen more than once but under ten times. The chain uses TRBV5-4 and TRBJ2-1; 7 nucleotides align to TRBD1. The CDR3 totals 16 residues. The V gene's germline CDR1 is SGHNT and CDR2 YYREEE (reference sequence). After removal of 3 bases from V and 9 bases from J, the junction contained 15 bases not matched to a gene. The CDR3 region has the DNA TGTGCCAGCAGCTCATTTAAGGGGGCACTGGGGTCTGAGCAGTTCTTC. Encoded protein: CASSSFKGALGSEQFF.

This clonotype was detected only a few times. The V gene is TRBV2, the J gene TRBJ2-2, with D perhaps matching TRBD1 (5 bases). With 3 bases removed from V and 1 base from J, the gap between germline ends came to 9 bases. CDR1 is SNHLY and CDR2 is FYNNEI in the germline V gene. There are 15 residues in the CDR3. CDR3 coding DNA: TGTGCCAGCAGTGATGTGCAGGGGAACACCGGGGAGCTGTTTTTT. This encodes CASSDVQGNTGELFF.

This clonotype appeared a few times. This rearrangement joins TRBV6-6 to TRBJ2-3, with a tentative D call TRBD2 (5 bases). The CDR3 spans 14 residues. Trimming took 6 bases from V and 2 from J, leaving 12 bases between them. Germline V gene sequence: CDR1 MNHNY, CDR2 SVGAGI (reference sequence). The CDR3 sequence: CASRISGNTDTQYF. CDR3 in DNA: TGTGCCAGCAGGATAAGCGGCAACACAGATACGCAGTATTTT.

This clonotype came up many times. V usage is TRBV2 and J usage is TRBJ2-1, with D unclear. CDR3 size: 15 residues. Germline CDR1 SNHLY, CDR2 FYNNEI. Trimming pared 7 bases from V and 3 bases from J, leaving 16 bases between. The CDR3: CASTKGPVGYNEQFF. Written as DNA, the CDR3 is TGTGCCAGCACCAAAGGTCCGGTTGGCTACAATGAGCAGTTCTTC.

This sequence joins TRBV27 and TRBJ1-2, with D possibly being TRBD1 (6 bases). The CDR3 sequence is 14 residues long. V gave up 3 bases and J gave up 3 bases, with 11 bases separating them. Germline V gene lookup returns CDR1 MNHEY and CDR2 SMNVEV (reference sequence). The CDR3 sequence: CASSLRGAYYGYTF. Written as DNA, the CDR3 is TGTGCCAGCAGTTTGAGGGGGGCTTACTATGGCTACACCTTC.

The CDR3 here is CASRGVRETQYF. Here the CDR3 DNA reads TGTGCCAGCCGGGGGGTTCGGGAGACCCAGTACTTC. The chain combines TRBV6-4 with TRBJ2-5; 7 bases line up with TRBD2. Germline CDR1 and CDR2: MRHNA and SNTAGT. This CDR3 has 12 amino acids. The J segment lost 5 bases and the V segment lost 8 bases, leaving 5 bases of the junction unmatched.

This clonotype was counted only a few times. One junction end does not reproduce the germline sequence, and a read error may be involved. This chain links TRBV28 with TRBJ1-2, with 7 bases that match TRBD1. The CDR3 sequence is 16 residues long. Germline CDR1 MDHEN, CDR2 SYDVKM. The CDR3, as DNA: TGTGCCAGCACTTTAGGGGGCCCAGACCCGGTCTATGGCTACACCTTC. Translated: CASTLGGPDPVYGYTF.

This clonotype was detected many times. The J gene is TRBJ2-7, the V gene TRBV7-2, with D maybe TRBD1 (5 bases). Between the trimmed V and J ends, which lost 5 bases and 6 bases, there was a span of 17 bases. Germline CDR1 and CDR2: SGHTA and FQGNSA. CDR3 length: 14 residues. The chain's CDR3 is CASSLSPAQGEQYF. Written as DNA, the CDR3 is TGTGCCAGCAGCCTGAGTCCGGCTCAGGGCGAGCAGTACTTC.

The gene calls are TRBV6-2 or TRBV6-3 and TRBJ2-5, with 8 bases fitting TRBD1. The CDR3 is 16 amino acids. Germline V lookup: CDR1 MNHEY, CDR2 SVGEGT. V shed 2 bases and J 5 bases; nucleotides not matched to a gene: 10. This CDR3 reads CASSYTGRGPEETQYF. CDR3 in DNA: TGTGCCAGCAGTTACACCGGCAGGGGGCCGGAGGAGACCCAGTACTTC.

This clonotype has only a few counts. The chain has TRBV6-1 and TRBJ2-2; no definite D call. The CDR3 extends over 11 amino acids. Germline V gene data show CDR1 as MNHNS and CDR2 as SASEGT. V shed 6 bases and J shed 6 bases, with 5 bases lying between them. CDR3 protein: CASRVSGELFF. The CDR3 DNA follows: TGTGCCAGCAGGGTCTCCGGGGAGCTGTTTTTT.

The chain combines TRBV7-9 with TRBJ2-7; D is unresolved. CDR1 SEHNR and CDR2 FQNEAQ come from the germline V gene (reference sequence). V lost 2 bases and J 2 bases, leaving 10 bases between the germline ends. CDR3 length equals 14 residues. The chain's CDR3 is CASSLNTMTYEQYF. The DNA of the CDR3 is TGTGCCAGCAGCTTAAACACAATGACCTACGAGCAGTACTTC.

This clonotype was counted at least ten times. The DNA for the CDR3 is TGTGCCAGCAGCTTAGGACGGGGTGATGGGCATGGCTACACCTTC. This sequence encodes CASSLGRGDGHGYTF. This sequence joins TRBV7-6 and TRBJ1-2; D is unclear. CDR3 length: 15 residues. CDR1 is SGHVS, CDR2 FNYEAQ, per germline. V lost 1 base, J lost 6 bases, and 15 bases lay in between.

The chain carries TRBV6-1 and TRBJ2-2, with TRBD2 identical over 7 bases. The CDR3 is 15 residues long. Germline-derived CDR1 and CDR2 are MNHNS and SASEGT. J gave up 3 bases and V 6 bases, and 7 bases lay outside the gene matches. Written as DNA, the CDR3 is TGTGCCAGCAGATGGGGGGGAATGGACACCGGGGAGCTGTTTTTT. This gives the protein CASRWGGMDTGELFF.

CDR3 coding DNA: TGTGCCAGCAGAAAACAGGAGGACTATGGCTACACCTTC. It specifies CASRKQEDYGYTF. V and J are TRBV7-9 and TRBJ1-2, with D possibly matching TRBD1 (5 bases). Trimming pared 6 bases from V and 3 bases from J, leaving 11 bases between. Germline CDR1 reads SEHNR; CDR2 reads FQNEAQ (reference sequence). The CDR3 contains 13 residues.

This sequence joins TRBV20-1 and TRBJ1-2; D remains unclear. This CDR3 has 17 amino acids. The V end was cut by 0 bases, the J end by 1 base, with 18 bases between. Germline V lookup: CDR1 DFQATT, CDR2 SNEGSKA (reference sequence). In DNA form, the CDR3 reads TGCAGTGCTAGAGAATTCACCGACCGACAAGATAACTATGGCTACACCTTC. Its translation is CSAREFTDRQDNYGYTF.

This clonotype showed up just a few times. J is TRBJ2-7 and V is TRBV7-6; 10 nucleotides agree with TRBD1. The J segment lost 0 bases and the V segment lost 0 bases, leaving 2 bases of the junction unmatched. This CDR3 region has 16 residues. Germline-derived CDR1 and CDR2 are SGHVS and FNYEAQ. The CDR3 is CASSLAGQGSSYEQYF. Written as DNA, the CDR3 is TGTGCCAGCAGCTTAGCGGGACAGGGGAGCTCCTACGAGCAGTACTTC.

CDR3 amino acids: CASRSVRGASYEQYF. The CDR3 DNA reads TGTGCCAGTCGGTCGGTCCGGGGGGCCTCCTACGAGCAGTACTTC. The rearrangement joins TRBV28 to TRBJ2-7; a possible D gene is TRBD2 (7 bases). Germline V CDR1 and CDR2: MDHEN, SYDVKM. The CDR3 contains 15 residues. Between the trimmed V and J ends, which lost 9 bases and 0 bases, there was a span of 18 bases.

For this clonotype: One end of the junction fails to match germline, which may point to a read error. This chain connects TRBV7-6 to TRBJ2-5, with 7 nucleotides matching TRBD1. This CDR3 has 13 amino acids. The germline gives CDR1 SGHVS, CDR2 FNYEAQ. Written as DNA, the CDR3 is TGTGCTAGCAGCGTCCACAGGGGAGAGACCCAGTACTTC. This sequence encodes CASSVHRGETQYF. Full variable domain (rest looked up from reference TRBV7-6 and TRBJ2-5): GAGVSQSPRYKVTKRGQDVALRCDPISGHVSLYWYRQALGQGPEFLTYFNYEAQQDKSGLPNDRFSAERPEGSISTLTIQRTEQRDSAMYRCASSVHRGETQYFGPGTRLLVL.

The sample holds many counts of this clonotype. V and J are TRBV28 and TRBJ1-1; TRBD1 might be the D (6 bases). V gave up 7 bases and J gave up 5 bases, with 17 bases separating them. CDR1 and CDR2 (germline): MDHEN, SYDVKM. This CDR3 contains 14 residues. CDR3 bases: TGTGCCAGCACCGGCTACAGGGAGGGTACTGAAGCTTTCTTT. This encodes CASTGYREGTEAFF.